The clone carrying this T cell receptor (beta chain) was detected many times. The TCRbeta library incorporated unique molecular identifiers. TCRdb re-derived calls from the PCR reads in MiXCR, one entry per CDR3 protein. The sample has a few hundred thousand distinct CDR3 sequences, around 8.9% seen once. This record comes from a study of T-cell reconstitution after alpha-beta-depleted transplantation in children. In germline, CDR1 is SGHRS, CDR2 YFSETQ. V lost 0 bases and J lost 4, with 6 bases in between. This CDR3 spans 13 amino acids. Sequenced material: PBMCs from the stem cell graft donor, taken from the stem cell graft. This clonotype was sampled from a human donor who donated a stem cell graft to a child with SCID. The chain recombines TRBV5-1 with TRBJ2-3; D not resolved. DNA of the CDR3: TGCGCCAGCAGCTTGGCGGTCGCAGATACGCAGTATTTT. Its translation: CASSLAVADTQYF.